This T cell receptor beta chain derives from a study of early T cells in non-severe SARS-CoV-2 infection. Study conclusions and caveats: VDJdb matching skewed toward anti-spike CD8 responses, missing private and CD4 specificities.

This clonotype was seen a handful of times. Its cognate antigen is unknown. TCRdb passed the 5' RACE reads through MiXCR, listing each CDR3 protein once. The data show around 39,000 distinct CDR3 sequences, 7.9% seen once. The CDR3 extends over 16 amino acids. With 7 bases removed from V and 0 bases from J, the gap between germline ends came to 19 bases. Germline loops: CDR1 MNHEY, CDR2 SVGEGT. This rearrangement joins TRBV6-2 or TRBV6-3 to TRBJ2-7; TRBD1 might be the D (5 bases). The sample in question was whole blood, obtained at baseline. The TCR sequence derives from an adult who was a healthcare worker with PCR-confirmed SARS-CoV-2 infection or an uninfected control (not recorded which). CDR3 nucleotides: TGTGCCAGCACCACTATGGTGGGGCGGCACTCCTACGAGCAGTACTTC. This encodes CASTTMVGRHSYEQYF.